What follows are 23 T cell receptor beta chains derived from one specimen sequenced in a study of T cells in Graves' hyperthyroidism and ophthalmopathy. Amplification yielded TCR beta CDR3 regions, with RNA transcripts as the source. HTBI primers were used for first-round RT-PCR of the TCR CDR3. TCRdb fed the multiplex PCR reads into MiXCR, producing one record per CDR3 protein. The sample yields some 760,000 distinct CDR3 sequences, approximately 15% seen once. The sample comprised blood. These TCRs come from a woman in her late teens or twenties with Graves' hyperthyroidism.

Notes on this clonotype: Lacking the conserved final phenylalanine or tryptophan, this CDR3 likely reflects a read error. The chain couples TRBV5-1 to TRBJ2-3; the D is unclear. Trimming stripped 2 bases from V and 2 bases from J, with 9 bases between. The CDR3 runs 14 residues. Germline lookup yields CDR1 SGHRS and CDR2 YFSETQ. The CDR3 coding sequence is TGCGCCAGCAGCTTAGGGCCATTCACAGATACGCAGTATTCT. It encodes CASSLGPFTDTQYS.

A few counts support this clonotype. The chain employs TRBV20-1 and TRBJ2-7, with a weak D call TRBD2 (5 bases). This CDR3 is 13 amino acids long. The V and J ends lost 7 bases and 0 bases respectively, with 13 bases between them. Germline V lookup: CDR1 DFQATT, CDR2 SNEGSKA (reference sequence). CDR3 region: CSGESSSSYEQYF. The CDR3 DNA follows: TGCAGTGGGGAGTCCAGTAGCTCCTACGAGCAGTACTTC.

This chain connects TRBV14 to TRBJ1-2; perhaps TRBD1 as D (6 bases). CDR1 and CDR2 (germline): SGHDN, FVKESK. The V end lost 0 bases, the J end lost 5 bases, and 13 bases lay between the germline ends. This CDR3 has 15 residues. The CDR3 region has the DNA TGTGCCAGCAGCCAAGATTGGGACACAAAATATGGCTACACCTTC. This sequence encodes CASSQDWDTKYGYTF. Drawing the rest from reference TRBV14 and TRBJ1-2, the complete variable domain is EAGVTQFPSHSVIEKGQTVTLRCDPISGHDNLYWYRRVMGKEIKFLLHFVKESKQDESGMPNNRFLAERTGGTYSTLKVQPAELEDSGVYFCASSQDWDTKYGYTFGSGTRLTVV.

This CDR3 reads CASRRTGIHGYTF. The CDR3 DNA follows: TGTGCCAGCAGGAGGACAGGGATCCATGGCTACACCTTC. The chain uses TRBV2 and TRBJ1-2; 8 bases fit TRBD1. The CDR3 consists of 13 residues. Germline CDR1 and CDR2: SNHLY and FYNNEI. With V trimmed by 6 bases and J by 6 bases, 6 bases remained unmatched. Variable domain in full (rest from reference TRBV2 and TRBJ1-2): EPEVTQTPSHQVTQMGQEVILRCVPISNHLYFYWYRQILGQKVEFLVSFYNNEISEKSEIFDDQFSVERPDGSNFTLKIRSTKLEDSAMYFCASRRTGIHGYTFGSGTRLTVV.

Ten or more counts support this clonotype. This chain joins TRBV12-3 or TRBV12-4 and TRBJ2-1, with TRBD2 matching 12 bases. The CDR3 has 15 residues. V dropped 5 bases and J dropped 8; count of bases not matched to a gene: 7. The DNA of the CDR3 is TGTGCCAGCAGTCGACTAGCGGGAGAGGCTTATGAGCAGTTCTTC. Its translation: CASSRLAGEAYEQFF.

At least ten counts were recorded for this clonotype. V is TRBV2 and J is TRBJ1-1, with D unresolved. CDR3 size: 15 residues. Germline-derived CDR1 and CDR2 are SNHLY and FYNNEI. The V end was cut by 4 bases, the J end by 0 bases, with 12 bases between. CDR3 amino acids: CASSARPRMNTEAFF. The DNA of the CDR3 is TGTGCCAGCAGTGCGCGCCCCCGAATGAACACTGAAGCTTTCTTT. The full variable domain, completed using reference TRBV2 and TRBJ1-1, is EPEVTQTPSHQVTQMGQEVILRCVPISNHLYFYWYRQILGQKVEFLVSFYNNEISEKSEIFDDQFSVERPDGSNFTLKIRSTKLEDSAMYFCASSARPRMNTEAFFGQGTRLTVV.

This clonotype was detected a few times. The rearrangement links TRBV6-1 to TRBJ2-1; 9 positions match TRBD2. Germline CDR1 and CDR2: MNHNS and SASEGT. The CDR3 is 14 residues long. Unmatched junction bases numbered 4, after V lost 8 bases and J lost 2 bases. The CDR3 nucleotides read TGTGCCAGCGGGCGACTAGCGGCCTACAATGAGCAGTTCTTC. The encoded protein is CASGRLAAYNEQFF.

Points on this clonotype: Possible read error: a much larger clone is one base away. J is TRBJ2-7 and V is TRBV20-1, with D uncertain. The length of the CDR3 is 9 residues. CDR1 is DFQATT, CDR2 SNEGSKA, per germline (reference sequence). Here the CDR3 DNA reads TGCAGTGCTGGTTACGATCAGTACTTC. Translated: CSAGYDQYF.

Ten or more counts support this clonotype. The chain recombines TRBV24-1 with TRBJ2-7; D tentatively fits TRBD1 or TRBD2 (5 bases each). Germline values: CDR1 KGHDR, CDR2 SFDVKD. CDR3 length: 18 residues. Between the trimmed V and J ends, which lost 8 bases and 2 bases, there was a span of 27 bases. The CDR3 here is CATITGRTRCSRPYEQYF. The DNA for the CDR3 is TGTGCCACCATAACGGGACGGACCCGTTGCAGCCGTCCCTACGAGCAGTACTTC.

V usage is TRBV7-2 and J usage is TRBJ2-3; D gene unclear. Between the trimmed V and J ends, which lost 4 bases and 3 bases, there was a span of 8 bases. The CDR3 has 13 residues. Germline V lookup: CDR1 SGHTA, CDR2 FQGNSA. The CDR3 region is CASSWVRTDTQYF. The CDR3 DNA sequence: TGTGCCAGCAGCTGGGTGAGGACAGATACGCAGTATTTT.

This clonotype has at least ten counts. The rearrangement links TRBV18 to TRBJ2-5; D is perhaps TRBD1 (6 bases). The CDR3 is made up of 14 amino acids. V dropped 2 bases and J dropped 5 bases, with 12 bases sitting between them. Germline V lookup: CDR1 KGHSH, CDR2 LQKENI. In nucleotides, the CDR3 is TGTGCCAGCTCACCAATCAGGGGTACGGAGACCCAGTACTTC. Translated, it gives CASSPIRGTETQYF.

This clonotype was seen at least ten times. V is TRBV11-2 and J is TRBJ2-1; D not resolved. Trimming removed 3 bases from V and 9 bases from J, with 15 bases in between. CDR3 length: 14 residues. CDR1 and CDR2 (germline): SGHAT, FQNNGV. The CDR3 region has the DNA TGTGCCAGCAGCTTGTCGAACTCCCATCGTGAGCAGTTCTTC. This encodes CASSLSNSHREQFF. Variable domain in full (rest from reference TRBV11-2 and TRBJ2-1): EAGVAQSPRYKIIEKRQSVAFWCNPISGHATLYWYQQILGQGPKLLIQFQNNGVVDDSQLPKDRFSAERLKGVDSTLKIQPAKLEDSAVYLCASSLSNSHREQFFGPGTRLTVL.

This clonotype has only a few counts. This chain connects TRBV19 to TRBJ1-3; D not certain. This CDR3 is built from 16 residues. The V end lost 3 bases, the J end lost 0 bases, and 12 bases lay between the germline ends. Germline values: CDR1 LNHDA, CDR2 SQIVND (reference sequence). CDR3 coding DNA: TGTGCCAGTAGTATCGTCTCGTCTACCTCTGGAAACACCATATATTTT. Amino acid sequence: CASSIVSSTSGNTIYF.

A note on this clonotype: One end of the junction is discordant with germline, which a read error may explain. V and J are TRBV12-3 or TRBV12-4 and TRBJ2-3; 7 nucleotides align to TRBD2. The CDR3 is made up of 16 amino acids. In nucleotides, the CDR3 is TGTGCCAGCAGTTTTGGGGCGGGAGATAGTCACAGATACGCAGTATTT. This sequence encodes CASSFGAGDSHRYAVF.

The table lists this clonotype with many counts. The chain employs TRBV20-1 and TRBJ2-5, with 10 positions matching TRBD2. CDR3 length: 17 residues. Germline assignment: CDR1 DFQATT and CDR2 SNEGSKA (reference sequence). Trimming removed 5 bases from V and 5 bases from J; junction bases left unmatched: 17. The CDR3 DNA reads as TGCAGTGCTGGACCGAGCGGGAGGGCCTCTGCTCGGGAGACCCAGTACTTC. Protein product: CSAGPSGRASARETQYF.

The chain uses TRBV5-8 and TRBJ2-3; 10 bases map to TRBD2. Per germline, CDR1 SGHTS and CDR2 YDEGEE. This CDR3 spans 15 amino acids. With 2 bases clipped from V and 7 bases from J, the junction kept 7 bases outside the gene matches. The CDR3 here is CASSFLAGDAHTQYF. The CDR3 nucleotides are TGTGCCAGCAGCTTCCTAGCGGGAGACGCCCATACGCAGTATTTT.

This clonotype has just a few counts. The chain links TRBV20-1 to TRBJ2-1, with TRBD2 matching over 10 bases. CDR1 and CDR2 (germline): DFQATT, SNEGSKA (reference sequence). V was clipped by 4 bases and J by 5 bases; unmatched bases: 5. The CDR3 loop spans 14 amino acids. CDR3 in amino acids: CSATGLATNNEQFF. CDR3 nucleotide sequence: TGCAGTGCTACGGGACTAGCGACAAACAATGAGCAGTTCTTC.

This chain uses TRBV5-1 with TRBJ1-6, with TRBD1 identical over 7 bases. Germline V CDR1 and CDR2: SGHRS, YFSETQ. The CDR3 has 14 amino acids. The ends lost 3 bases at V and 11 bases at J; junction bases unmatched: 8. The CDR3 loop is CASSWSGQPAPLHF. The DNA for the CDR3 is TGCGCCAGCAGCTGGTCGGGACAGCCGGCACCCCTCCACTTT. Together with reference TRBV5-1 and TRBJ1-6, the CDR3 gives the full variable domain: KAGVTQTPRYLIKTRGQQVTLSCSPISGHRSVSWYQQTPGQGLQFLFEYFSETQRNKGNFPGRFSGRQFSNSRSEMNVSTLELGDSALYLCASSWSGQPAPLHFGNGTRLTVT.

The genes are TRBV29-1 and TRBJ2-1, with TRBD2 matching over 9 bases. Germline CDR1 is SQVTM and CDR2 is ANQGSEA. With V trimmed by 5 bases and J by 2 bases, 13 bases remained unmatched. This CDR3 contains 17 residues. CDR3 loop: CSVLPPGASGTYNEQFF. CDR3 bases: TGCAGCGTTCTTCCCCCCGGGGCTAGCGGGACCTACAATGAGCAGTTCTTC.

This clonotype was counted between two and nine times. The rearrangement joins TRBV19 to TRBJ1-3; D gene uncertain. This CDR3 is built from 15 residues. Trimming removed 3 bases from V and 0 bases from J, with 9 bases in between. CDR1 and CDR2 (germline): LNHDA, SQIVND (reference sequence). CDR3 bases: TGTGCCAGTAGTATCGGTGGGAACTCTGGAAACACCATATATTTT. It specifies CASSIGGNSGNTIYF. The entire variable domain, with the rest obtained from reference TRBV19 and TRBJ1-3, is as follows: DGGITQSPKYLFRKEGQNVTLSCEQNLNHDAMYWYRQDPGQGLRLIYYSQIVNDFQKGDIAEGYSVSREKKESFPLTVTSAQKNPTAFYLCASSIGGNSGNTIYFGEGSWLTVV.

This clonotype was counted at least ten times. The chain joins TRBV5-8 to TRBJ2-7; D may be TRBD1 (6 bases). Per the germline V gene, CDR1 is SGHTS and CDR2 is YDEGEE. Trimming stripped 0 bases from V and 3 bases from J, with 10 bases between. The CDR3 totals 14 residues. The CDR3 coding sequence is TGTGCCAGCAGCTTGGGCAGGGGTTTCTACGAGCAGTACTTC. Translating gives CASSLGRGFYEQYF.

V gene TRBV7-3 combines with J gene TRBJ2-3; the match to TRBD2 covers 7 bases. V trimming: 4 bases; J trimming: 0 bases; junction bases outside the gene matches: 7. CDR3 length: 16 residues. Germline loops: CDR1 SGHTA, CDR2 FQGTGA. DNA of the CDR3: TGTGCCAGCAGCTCCCCTAGCGGAGCTAGCACAGATACGCAGTATTTT. Protein: CASSSPSGASTDTQYF.

This clonotype was counted many times. The chain uses TRBV20-1 and TRBJ2-1; D is ambiguous. The CDR3 is 13 amino acids. V lost 1 base, J lost 4 bases, and 8 bases lay in between. The V gene's germline CDR1 is DFQATT and CDR2 SNEGSKA (reference sequence). The CDR3 coding sequence is TGCAGTGCTAGAGGACGTCTTTACAATGAGCAGTTCTTC. Translated, it gives CSARGRLYNEQFF.